The text below deals with one T cell receptor (beta chain). The antigen is not known. V was shortened by 0 bases and J by 2 bases, with 17 bases between the two germline ends. This CDR3 spans 17 amino acids. Germline V CDR1 and CDR2: SGHKS, YYEKEE (reference sequence). The entry originates in a study of T cells after yellow fever vaccination. Synthesis of TCR cDNA relied on 5'RACE template switching, which attached a universal primer site and UMIs. TCRdb used MiXCR to reprocess the 5' RACE reads, holding one entry per CDR3 protein. The sample holds about 350,000 distinct CDR3 sequences, 8% to 9.5% seen once. Study-wide findings and caveats: High-abundance clonotypes from the bulk population could contaminate FACS-sorted repertoires.

The receptor was isolated from a man aged 18 to 29 who received the YFV17D yellow fever vaccine. V and J are TRBV5-5 and TRBJ2-5, with D unclear. Sequencing was performed on PBMCs, taken more than 35 days after the first yellow fever vaccination. CDR3 residues: CASSLAQRPLTQETQYF. The CDR3 DNA reads TGTGCCAGCAGCTTGGCCCAGCGCCCCCTCACTCAAGAGACCCAGTACTTC.